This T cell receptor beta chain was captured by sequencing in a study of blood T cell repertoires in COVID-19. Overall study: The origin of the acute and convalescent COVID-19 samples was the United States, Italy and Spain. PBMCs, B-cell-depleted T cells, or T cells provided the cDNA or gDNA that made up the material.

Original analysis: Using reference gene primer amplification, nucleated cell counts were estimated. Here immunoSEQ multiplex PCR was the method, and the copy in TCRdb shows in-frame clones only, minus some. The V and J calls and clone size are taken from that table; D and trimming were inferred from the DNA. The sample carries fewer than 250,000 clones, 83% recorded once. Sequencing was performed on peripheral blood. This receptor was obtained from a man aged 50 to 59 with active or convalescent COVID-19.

The CDR3 DNA sequence: TGTGCCAGCAGTTTATCGTGGACAGGGGGAAGCAATCAGCCCCAGCATTTT. Translated: CASSLSWTGGSNQPQHF. The chain has TRBV27 and TRBJ1-5; 10 nucleotides agree with TRBD1. The germline V gene encodes CDR1 MNHEY and CDR2 SMNVEV (reference sequence). V lost 0 bases and J lost 1; bases outside the gene matches: 3. The CDR3 consists of 17 residues.